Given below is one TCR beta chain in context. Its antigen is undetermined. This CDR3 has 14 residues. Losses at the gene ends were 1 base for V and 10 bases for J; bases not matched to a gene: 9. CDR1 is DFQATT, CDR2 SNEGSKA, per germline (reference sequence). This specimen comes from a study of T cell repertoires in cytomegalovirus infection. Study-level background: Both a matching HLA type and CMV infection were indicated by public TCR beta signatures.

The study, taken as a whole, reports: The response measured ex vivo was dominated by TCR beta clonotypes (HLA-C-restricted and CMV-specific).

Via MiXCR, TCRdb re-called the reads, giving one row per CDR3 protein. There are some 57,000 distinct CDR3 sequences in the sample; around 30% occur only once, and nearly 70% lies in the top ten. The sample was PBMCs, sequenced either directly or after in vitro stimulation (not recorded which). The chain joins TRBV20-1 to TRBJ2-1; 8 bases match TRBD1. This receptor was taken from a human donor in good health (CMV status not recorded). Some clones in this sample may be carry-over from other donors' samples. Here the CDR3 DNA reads TGCAGTGCTAGAGTAGGGCAGGGGGCAGGGGAGCAGTTCTTC. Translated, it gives CSARVGQGAGEQFF.